This is a list of T cell receptor beta chains from one sample in a study of T-cell memory formation after mild COVID-19. From the 5' RACE reads, TCRdb called clonotypes with MiXCR, one entry per CDR3 protein. The sample holds approximately 580,000 distinct CDR3 sequences, 20% seen once. Sequencing was performed on PBMCs or a T cell subset sorted from them (not recorded which). The receptor set was obtained from an adult woman who had mild COVID-19 (a few samples of this study predate the infection). Cell type and time point are not known. CDR3s include the opening cysteine and the closing phenylalanine or tryptophan. Fields, in order: D gene, J gene, clone size, V gene, CDR3 DNA, CDR3 protein. The D gene is left open where the match is weak. Expanded clones are given a class, and other clones once, few, many or no size at all.

>TRBD2|TRBJ2-3|few|TRBV5-1
TGCGCCAGCAGCTTGTTTGCGGGGGGGGGCACAGATACGCAGTATTTT
CASSLFAGGGTDTQYF
>.|TRBJ2-5|.|TRBV14
TGTGCCAGCAGCCAAAGAGGACCCCTGGGGGAGACCCAGTACTTC
CASSQRGPLGETQYF
>TRBD1|TRBJ2-1|.|TRBV6-5
TGTGCCAGCAGTACCGGGACAGGGAGCAATGAGCAGTTCTTC
CASSTGTGSNEQFF
>.|TRBJ1-1|.|TRBV5-1
TGCGCCAGCAGCTTCAACGGCGGTGTGAGAACTGAAGCTTTCTTT
CASSFNGGVRTEAFF
>TRBD1|TRBJ1-1|few|TRBV24-1
TGTGCCACCAGTGGGGCAGGGGGACTCAACACTGAAGCTTTCTTT
CATSGAGGLNTEAFF
>.|TRBJ1-2|.|TRBV27
TGTGCCAGCAGTCCAAAGGGTGGGGGCCTCTATGGCTACACCTTC
CASSPKGGGLYGYTF
>.|TRBJ1-3|few|TRBV6-5
TGTGCCAGCAGTTACACACAGACCGGCTCTGGAAACACCATATATTTT
CASSYTQTGSGNTIYF
>.|TRBJ2-7|.|TRBV29-1
TGCAGCGTTGTAAGTCGCCTGAGCTCCTACGAGCAGTACTTC
CSVVSRLSSYEQYF
>TRBD2|TRBJ2-7|many|TRBV4-2
TGTGCCAGCAGCCCCTCACTAGCGGGCACCTACGAGCAGTACTTC
CASSPSLAGTYEQYF
>.|TRBJ2-7|.|TRBV5-4
TGTGCCAGCAGCGCAGTAGCGGATTACTCCTACGAGCAGTACTTC
CASSAVADYSYEQYF
>TRBD1|TRBJ1-5|few|TRBV12-3/TRBV12-4
TGTGCCAGCAGTCCCTGGGGACAGCTCGATCAGCCCCAGCATTTT
CASSPWGQLDQPQHF
>.|TRBJ1-5|.|TRBV5-1
TGCGCCAGCAGCCGGGACCCTAATCAGCCCCAGCATTTT
CASSRDPNQPQHF
>TRBD1|TRBJ2-5|many|TRBV5-8
TGTGCCAGCAGCTGGTTTAGAGGACAGGGAGATCAAGAGACCCAGTACTTC
CASSWFRGQGDQETQYF
>.|TRBJ2-7|few|TRBV12-3/TRBV12-4
TGTGCCAGCAGCCCTACTCACTACGAGCAGTACTTC
CASSPTHYEQYF
>.|TRBJ1-5|.|TRBV12-3/TRBV12-4
TGTGCCAGCGGGTACAGTGCCTATAGCAATCAGCCCCAGCATTTT
CASGYSAYSNQPQHF
>.|TRBJ1-3|.|TRBV9
TGTGCCAGCAGCGTAGTTGCAGTAGCCTCTGGAAACACCATATATTTT
CASSVVAVASGNTIYF
>.|TRBJ2-7|.|TRBV5-5
TGTGCCAGCAGCTTGGATGCGGCCGGCTCCTACGAGCAGTACTTC
CASSLDAAGSYEQYF
>TRBD2|TRBJ2-3|.|TRBV6-5
TGTGCCAGCAGTATGGCGGGGGGGCGGGGAGGCACAGATACGCAGTATTTT
CASSMAGGRGGTDTQYF
>TRBD1|TRBJ2-7|few|TRBV20-1
TGCAGTGCCCCACTCGGACAGGGCTCCTACGAGCAGTACTTC
CSAPLGQGSYEQYF
>TRBD1|TRBJ1-2|.|TRBV5-1
TGCGCCAGCAGCTCGTACCGGGACAGGGGACTTACTAACTATGGCTACACCTTC
CASSSYRDRGLTNYGYTF
>.|TRBJ2-1|.|TRBV9
TGTGCCAGCAGCGCTAGCGGACAGGACAATGAGCAGTTCTTC
CASSASGQDNEQFF
>.|TRBJ2-7|.|TRBV2
TGTGCCAGCAGTGCCCTCGGACAGAAATACGAGCAGTACTTC
CASSALGQKYEQYF
>.|TRBJ2-1|.|TRBV19
TGTGCCAGTAGTATTGGGCTATCGGAGCAGTTCTTC
CASSIGLSEQFF
>TRBD1|TRBJ1-1|few|TRBV13
TGTGCCAGCAGCCCATTCCGGGACAGCCCGAACACTGAAGCTTTCTTT
CASSPFRDSPNTEAFF